The clone carrying this TCR beta chain was observed a single time. Germline loops: CDR1 SGHDT, CDR2 YYEEEE. The CDR3 length is 13 residues. V gave up 2 bases and J gave up 7 bases, with 10 bases separating them. The sample originates from a study of blood T cell repertoires in COVID-19. In the original analysis: It was from reference gene primer amplification that nucleated cell counts were estimated. Clones were read by immunoSEQ multiplex PCR, and TCRdb kept only the in-frame ones, dropping some. That table is the source of V, J and clone size, and D and trimming were worked out from the DNA. The sample holds under 300,000 clones, approximately 78% seen once.

The source is a woman aged 55-69 years with active or convalescent COVID-19. The chain combines TRBV5-6 with TRBJ1-5; a weak D match, TRBD1 (5 bases). The sample taken for sequencing was peripheral blood. The CDR3 here is CASSLSGHQPQHF. CDR3 coding DNA: TGTGCCAGCAGCTTATCAGGGCACCAGCCCCAGCATTTT.